Shown below are 12 T cell receptor beta chains from a single sample sequenced in a study of beta chain features in type 1 diabetes. Sequencing targeted expressed TCRB transcripts, as all isolated RNA had been reverse transcribed. Repertoires were generated with immunoSEQ multiplex PCR, while TCRdb's copy carries only in-frame clones and drops some. Of about 350,000 clones in the sample, around 20% were seen once. Sequencing input: naive CD4+ T cells from blood. The receptors were sampled from a woman aged 18-29 years in good health.

The V gene is TRBV4-1, the J gene TRBJ1-5; 9 bases align to TRBD1. The germline gives CDR1 MGHRA, CDR2 YSYEKL. The CDR3 contains 18 residues. The junction had 12 bases not matched to a gene; V was cut back by 1 base and J by 5 bases. CDR3 sequence (DNA): TGCGCCAGCAGCCAAGTCGGGGGGACAGGGACTTTCTATCAGCCCCAGCATTTT. Protein sequence: CASSQVGGTGTFYQPQHF.

The chain links TRBV4-1 to TRBJ2-7, with D possibly matching TRBD2 (6 bases). CDR3 length equals 14 residues. V shed 0 bases and J shed 4 bases, with 10 bases lying between them. Germline V gives CDR1 MGHRA, CDR2 YSYEKL. The CDR3 protein is CASSQEAGRYEQYF. The CDR3 DNA reads TGCGCCAGCAGCCAAGAGGCAGGGAGGTACGAGCAGTACTTC.

The rearrangement links TRBV19 to TRBJ2-7; D is possibly TRBD2 (6 bases). CDR1 LNHDA and CDR2 SQIVND come from the germline V gene (reference sequence). The V gene lost 6 bases and the J gene lost 0 bases, with 18 bases spanning the gap. CDR3 size: 16 residues. CDR3 in DNA: TGTGCCAGTAGGGTGTCTGGCGGGGTGAGCTCCTACGAGCAGTACTTC. It codes for CASRVSGGVSSYEQYF.

This chain uses TRBV12-5 with TRBJ2-2, with 7 bases aligning to TRBD1. Trimming cost V 5 bases and J 4 bases; bases outside gene matches: 13. CDR1 and CDR2 from the germline V gene are LGHNT and FRNRAP. The CDR3 contains 17 residues. CDR3 in amino acids: CASGLPPNRGPTGELFF. The CDR3 region has the DNA TGTGCTAGTGGTCTCCCCCCAAACAGGGGTCCCACCGGGGAGCTGTTTTTT.

Concerning this clone: The junction does not match germline at one end; this may be a read error. The CDR3 here is CASMRTTNAEAFF. The CDR3 nucleotides are TGTGCCAGCATGCGAACTACGAACGCTGAAGCTTTCTTT. The rearrangement uses TRBV2 and TRBJ1-1; D is ambiguous. Germline V gene lookup returns CDR1 SNHLY and CDR2 FYNNEI. The CDR3 runs 13 residues.

This chain uses TRBV7-2 with TRBJ2-1, with 8 bases matching TRBD1. Germline V gene lookup returns CDR1 SGHTA and CDR2 FQGNSA. V lost 3 bases and J lost 10; bases outside the gene matches: 8. The CDR3 spans 14 residues. CDR3 DNA sequence: TGTGCCAGCAGCTTCGACAGGGGATCGTGGGAGCAGTTCTTC. Translated: CASSFDRGSWEQFF.

The chain uses TRBV30 and TRBJ2-7; weak D call: TRBD1 (5 bases). V was trimmed by 0 bases and J by 3 bases, leaving 21 bases between them. CDR1 and CDR2 from the germline V gene are GTSNPN and SVGIG (reference sequence). This CDR3 region has 17 residues. The CDR3 bases are TGTGCCTGGAGTGTAATGTCGGTGGGGCATGGTGGCTACGAGCAGTACTTC. It is translated as CAWSVMSVGHGGYEQYF.

A few counts support this clone. V is TRBV5-1 and J is TRBJ2-1, with 7 bases matching TRBD1. This CDR3 spans 14 amino acids. Germline CDR1 and CDR2: SGHRS and YFSETQ. J gave up 1 base and V 6 bases, and 4 bases lay outside the gene matches. CDR3 amino acids: CASKGTVSYNEQFF. The CDR3 bases are TGCGCCAGCAAGGGGACAGTTTCCTACAATGAGCAGTTCTTC.

This clone was counted only a few times. V gene TRBV18 combines with J gene TRBJ2-2, with a possible D match to TRBD1 (6 bases). The CDR3 is 17 amino acids. Trimming cost V 0 bases and J 7 bases, with 18 bases left between them. CDR1 and CDR2 from the germline V gene are KGHSH and LQKENI. The DNA of the CDR3 is TGTGCCAGCTCACCACCGCTGGGACAATCCAGAGGCGGGGAGCTGTTTTTT. It specifies CASSPPLGQSRGGELFF.

The chain is built from TRBV10-3 and TRBJ2-5; 8 bases fit TRBD1. Looked up from germline, CDR1 is ENHRY and CDR2 is SYGVKD. The V and J ends lost 10 bases and 5 bases, in that order; junction bases with no gene match: 9. The CDR3 has 13 amino acids. The CDR3 DNA follows: TGTGCCAGCCAGACAGGGGTGGGGGAGACCCAGTACTTC. Encoded protein: CASQTGVGETQYF.

This chain links TRBV2 with TRBJ2-1; perhaps TRBD1 as D (6 bases). Germline lookup yields CDR1 SNHLY and CDR2 FYNNEI. The CDR3 sequence is 12 residues long. Trimming stripped 5 bases from V and 7 bases from J, with 9 bases between. Written as DNA, the CDR3 is TGTGCCAGCAGTTTAGACAGGAATGAGCAGTTCTTC. Protein sequence: CASSLDRNEQFF.

The chain recombines TRBV29-1 with TRBJ2-1; D unresolved. Germline CDR1 SQVTM, CDR2 ANQGSEA. This CDR3 region has 11 residues. In nucleotides, the CDR3 is TGCGGCATCAGCTCCTACAATGAGCAGTTCTTC. This encodes CGISSYNEQFF.